The rows below give T cell receptor beta chains drawn from one sample of a study of blood T cell repertoires in COVID-19. Generated by immunoSEQ multiplex PCR, the TCRdb table keeps only in-frame clones and is missing some. The data show just over 300,000 clones, with 87% seen just once and roughly 2.1% held by the top ten. The specimen was peripheral blood. The receptor source for this set is a man younger than 30 with active or convalescent COVID-19. CDR3s include the opening cysteine and the closing phenylalanine or tryptophan.

len	v_gene	j_gene	CDR3aa
18	TRBV4-1	TRBJ2-3	CASSQDRGGTDSTDTQYF
12	TRBV5-1	TRBJ2-1	CATRQGGMEQFF
11	TRBV25-1	TRBJ1-1	CASSGGGYAFF
13	TRBV2	TRBJ1-2	CASRQTQAYGYTF
17	TRBV18	TRBJ2-6	CASSQGTGTSGANVLTF
15	TRBV5-1	TRBJ2-3	CASSVRDRVADTQYF
14	TRBV27	TRBJ1-5	CASSLGQLNQPQHF
14	TRBV13	TRBJ2-1	CASSSGQVSNEQFF
17	TRBV10-1	TRBJ2-7	CASSESLGPLTSYEQYF
14	TRBV24-1	TRBJ2-2	CATSGTGDTGELFF
17	TRBV27	TRBJ2-7	CASSLSWAGPPHYEQYF
15	TRBV11-2	TRBJ1-5	CASSPIGGVGQPQHF
15	TRBV6-4	TRBJ2-1	CASSDGGSPYNEQFF
15	TRBV7-2	TRBJ1-4	CASSFTGMWDEKLFF
16	TRBV5-1	TRBJ2-1	CASSLPSTGVMNEQFF
15	TRBV9	TRBJ2-1	CASSGGLAGSNEQFF
13	TRBV9	TRBJ1-1	CASSVATREKAFF
11	TRBV6-5	TRBJ2-5	CASRTAGTQYF
16	TRBV28	TRBJ1-2	CASSFPDRGTNYGYTF
12	TRBV11-2	TRBJ1-2	CASSSTGNGYTF
13	TRBV3-1/TRBV3-2	TRBJ1-6	CASRGSYNSPLHF
13	TRBV28	TRBJ1-4	CASRRDSNEKLFF
14	TRBV7-9	TRBJ2-5	CASSGRLAPETQYF
14	TRBV5-1	TRBJ2-1	CASSFLTPDNEQFF
16	TRBV27	TRBJ1-5	CASSLGQGGGNQPQHF
15	TRBV7-9	TRBJ2-1	CASSSSGSLFYEQFF
16	TRBV6-1	TRBJ2-1	CASSEEAGGPINEQFF
16	TRBV4-3	TRBJ1-2	CASSQYRGRDFHGYTF
15	TRBV5-1	TRBJ2-1	CASSLAGDSYNEQFF
16	TRBV28	TRBJ2-5	CASGTRGWALRETQYF
14	TRBV10-2	TRBJ2-3	CASIERVHTDTQYF
11	TRBV12-3/TRBV12-4	TRBJ2-1	CASSFSNEQFF
16	TRBV7-7	TRBJ2-1	CASSLGRLPPVNEQFF
16	TRBV5-1	TRBJ2-3	CASSLVAGGRTDTQYF
12	TRBV12-3/TRBV12-4	TRBJ2-1	CASSLYRGEQFF
17	TRBV3-1/TRBV3-2	TRBJ1-6	CASSQSRPSRVNSPLHF
17	TRBV6-2/TRBV6-3	TRBJ1-6	CASSPVMREGYNSPLHF
16	TRBV3-1/TRBV3-2	TRBJ2-7	CASSQEPAGYYYEQYF
18	TRBV27	TRBJ2-1	CASSLRGDGRLSYNEQFF
16	TRBV10-2	TRBJ2-1	CASSESAGKIYNEQFF
17	TRBV3-1/TRBV3-2	TRBJ1-3	CASSPATSTGYGNTIYF
12	TRBV7-2	TRBJ1-2	CASSLYGDGYTF
13	TRBV4-1	TRBJ2-3	CASSPTLRDTQYF
14	TRBV18	TRBJ2-2	CASSPDRVDGELFF
13	TRBV6-6	TRBJ2-1	CASSLGQLNEQFF
16	TRBV7-8	TRBJ2-2	CASSLSQGRPTGELFF
17	TRBV4-3	TRBJ1-3	CASSPRGSQTSGNTIYF
13	TRBV6-5	TRBJ2-7	CASSPPGIHEQYF
16	TRBV15	TRBJ1-4	CATSRDQDATNEKLFF
12	TRBV4-3	TRBJ2-1	CASSQLNNEQFF
15	TRBV5-1	TRBJ2-1	CASSPGGFTYNEQFF